The 23 T cell receptor beta chains given below trace back to one sample, sequenced in a study of cytomegalovirus exposure and HLA in healthy donors. The PCR used 60 Vbeta and 13 Jbeta primers. Assay used: immunoSEQ multiplex PCR; TCRdb lists only in-frame clones, some missing. The table records 150,000 to 200,000 clones, roughly 84% of them present only once. Sequencing was done on a sample of PBMCs. The receptors come from a boy under 18 in good health and CMV-seronegative.

This clone was seen more than once but under ten times. The chain couples TRBV6-1 to TRBJ2-2, with TRBD1 as a possible D gene (7 bases). CDR3 length equals 13 residues. Germline V lookup: CDR1 MNHNS, CDR2 SASEGT. V lost 8 bases, J lost 7 bases, and 14 bases lay in between. The CDR3 is CASGGGVSGELFF. CDR3 nucleotides: TGTGCCAGCGGAGGGGGCGTCAGCGGGGAGCTGTTTTTT.

The CDR3 nucleotides read TGTGCCAGCAGTTTATGGGACAGGGGAGGACGGTTCTTC. This translates into CASSLWDRGGRFF. The V and J genes are TRBV27 and TRBJ2-1; 10 nucleotides align to TRBD1. The V and J ends lost 1 base and 15 bases, in that order; junction bases with no gene match: 6. The CDR3 has 13 amino acids. Germline V gene sequence: CDR1 MNHEY, CDR2 SMNVEV (reference sequence).

This chain uses TRBV5-1 with TRBJ2-7; D unresolved. Germline V gives CDR1 SGHRS, CDR2 YFSETQ. The V and J ends lost 4 bases and 4 bases respectively, with 9 bases between them. The CDR3 is made up of 12 amino acids. The CDR3 region is CASSLPPYEQYF. DNA of the CDR3: TGCGCCAGCAGCCTACCACCTTACGAGCAGTACTTC.

This chain joins TRBV7-9 and TRBJ2-1; weak D call: TRBD1 (6 bases). The V gene lost 5 bases and the J gene lost 9 bases, with 17 bases spanning the gap. CDR3 size: 14 residues. Looked up from germline, CDR1 is SEHNR and CDR2 is FQNEAQ (reference sequence). The CDR3 DNA reads TGTGCCAGCAGCGCACCACTCCGGGACACTGAGCAGTTCTTC. It translates to CASSAPLRDTEQFF.

This chain uses TRBV25-1 with TRBJ1-2; TRBD1 might be the D (5 bases). The CDR3 has 13 residues. From germline, CDR1 is MGHDK and CDR2 SYGVNS. Trimming left V 6 bases short and J 4 bases short, with 12 bases between. The CDR3 reads CASSREAGYGYTF. CDR3 DNA: TGTGCCAGCAGCAGGGAGGCGGGCTATGGCTACACCTTC.

This clone has only one observation. The chain is built from TRBV5-1 and TRBJ1-5; D is uncertain. The CDR3 length is 13 residues. Trimming stripped 4 bases from V and 7 bases from J, with 12 bases between. Germline-derived CDR1 and CDR2 are SGHRS and YFSETQ. The CDR3 reads CASSTGNGQPQHF. In DNA, the CDR3 is TGCGCCAGCAGCACGGGTAATGGGCAGCCCCAGCATTTT.

The chain uses TRBV11-1 and TRBJ2-5; 10 bases fit TRBD1. V gave up 1 base and J gave up 0 bases; unmatched junction bases: 8. Germline V gene sequence: CDR1 SGHAT, CDR2 FQDESV (reference sequence). CDR3 length: 18 amino acids. The CDR3 nucleotides read TGTGCCAGCAGCTTAGTGAGGGGACAGGGGAATTACCAAGAGACCCAGTACTTC. Its translation: CASSLVRGQGNYQETQYF. Filled out from reference TRBV11-1 and TRBJ2-5, the complete variable domain reads EAEVAQSPRYKITEKSQAVAFWCDPISGHATLYWYRQILGQGPELLVQFQDESVVDDSQLPKDRFSAERLKGVDSTLKIQPAELGDSAMYLCASSLVRGQGNYQETQYFGPGTRLLVL.

CDR3 nucleotides: TGTGCCAGCAGTCCCTTCGCTGCGCCGAGCTCCTACGAGCAGTACTTC. It codes for CASSPFAAPSSYEQYF. The rearrangement uses TRBV28 and TRBJ2-7; no clear D gene. Germline-derived CDR1 and CDR2 are MDHEN and SYDVKM. With 5 bases removed from V and 0 bases from J, the gap between germline ends came to 17 bases. The CDR3 totals 16 residues. Looking up the rest from reference TRBV28 and TRBJ2-7 gives the full variable domain: DVKVTQSSRYLVKRTGEKVFLECVQDMDHENMFWYRQDPGLGLRLIYFSYDVKMKEKGDIPEGYSVSREKKERFSLILESASTNQTSMYLCASSPFAAPSSYEQYFGPGTRLTVT.

The V and J genes are TRBV11-3 and TRBJ2-7; 7 bases map to TRBD1. The germline CDR1 and CDR2 sequences are SGHNT and YENEEA. J was trimmed by 6 bases and V by 5 bases; bases with no gene match: 7. CDR3 length: 13 amino acids. The CDR3 DNA follows: TGTGCCAGCAGCATTGATCACAGGGGCGAGCAGTACTTC. Protein sequence: CASSIDHRGEQYF.

V and J are TRBV5-5 and TRBJ2-1, with 9 nucleotides matching TRBD2. Germline V gives CDR1 SGHKS, CDR2 YYEKEE (reference sequence). The CDR3 consists of 15 residues. The J segment lost 4 bases and the V segment lost 1 base, leaving 3 bases of the junction unmatched. The CDR3 nucleotides are TGTGCCAGCAGCTTGAGGCGGGAGGGGTACAATGAGCAGTTCTTC. Its protein is CASSLRREGYNEQFF.

This chain links TRBV11-2 with TRBJ2-1; 10 bases are a match to TRBD2. The V gene's germline CDR1 is SGHAT and CDR2 FQNNGV. V lost 4 bases, J lost 0 bases, and 6 bases stayed unmatched. This CDR3 has 17 residues. Written as DNA, the CDR3 is TGTGCCAGCAGCTCACATCTAGCGGGAGTCTCCTACAATGAGCAGTTCTTC. Protein sequence: CASSSHLAGVSYNEQFF.

The rearrangement links TRBV4-1 to TRBJ1-1, with 9 bases that match TRBD1. This CDR3 contains 15 residues. The germline V gene encodes CDR1 MGHRA and CDR2 YSYEKL. J was trimmed by 1 base and V by 0 bases; bases with no gene match: 0. CDR3 sequence (DNA): TGCGCCAGCAGCCAAGAGGACAGGGGGAACACTGAAGCTTTCTTT. Amino acids: CASSQEDRGNTEAFF.

The sample holds one count of this clone. The V gene is TRBV6-6, the J gene TRBJ2-7; TRBD1 matches at 10 bases. Per the germline V gene, CDR1 is MNHNY and CDR2 is SVGAGI (reference sequence). The J segment lost 4 bases and the V segment lost 6 bases, leaving 3 bases of the junction unmatched. The CDR3 is 13 residues long. CDR3 sequence reads: CASRPGQGYEQYF. In DNA, the CDR3 is TGTGCCAGCAGGCCGGGACAGGGGTACGAGCAGTACTTC.

This rearrangement joins TRBV2 to TRBJ1-5; no clear D. Trimming shortened V by 5 bases and J by 7 bases, and 12 bases separated the two germline ends. Germline V gene lookup returns CDR1 SNHLY and CDR2 FYNNEI. The CDR3 is 13 amino acids. CDR3 amino acids: CASSYSDIQPQHF. The CDR3 DNA reads TGTGCCAGCAGTTACTCTGACATCCAGCCCCAGCATTTT.

The CDR3 DNA reads TGTGCCAGCAGCCCAAGGGGAAGGGCTTGGGAGACCCAGTACTTC. Its translation: CASSPRGRAWETQYF. The chain combines TRBV7-3 with TRBJ2-5; possible D gene TRBD1, 5 bases. V lost 5 bases and J 5 bases, leaving 18 bases between the germline ends. Per germline, CDR1 SGHTA and CDR2 FQGTGA. The CDR3 runs to 15 residues.

This clone was counted once. The rearrangement uses TRBV7-8 and TRBJ1-2; D is possibly TRBD1 (5 bases). CDR3 length: 15 amino acids. Trimming took off 3 bases at V and 6 bases at J, with 17 bases between the two ends. Germline CDR1 reads SGHVS; CDR2 reads FQNEAQ. The CDR3, as DNA: TGTGCCAGCAGCTTTACCCACGGGGGGGAGGATGGCTACACCTTC. Amino acid sequence: CASSFTHGGEDGYTF.

The genes are TRBV11-3 and TRBJ1-1; D ambiguous. This CDR3 region has 13 residues. V lost 5 bases and J lost 2, with 9 bases in between. The germline V gene encodes CDR1 SGHNT and CDR2 YENEEA. CDR3 in DNA: TGTGCCAGCAGCGTCAGAATAAACACTGAAGCTTTCTTT. Protein product: CASSVRINTEAFF. The full variable domain, in which reference TRBV11-3 and TRBJ1-1 provide the parts outside the CDR3, is EAGVVQSPRYKIIEKKQPVAFWCNPISGHNTLYWYLQNLGQGPELLIRYENEEAVDDSQLPKDRFSAERLKGVDSTLKIQPAELGDSAVYLCASSVRINTEAFFGQGTRLTVV.

The chain couples TRBV5-6 to TRBJ1-3; 9 bases agree with TRBD1. The CDR3 has 15 amino acids. The ends lost 4 bases at V and 4 bases at J; junction bases unmatched: 6. Germline V gene lookup returns CDR1 SGHDT and CDR2 YYEEEE. CDR3 residues: CASSRDRVAGNTIYF. The CDR3, as DNA: TGTGCCAGCAGCCGGGACAGGGTCGCCGGAAACACCATATATTTT. The entire variable domain, with the rest obtained from reference TRBV5-6 and TRBJ1-3, is as follows: DAGVTQSPTHLIKTRGQQVTLRCSPKSGHDTVSWYQQALGQGPQFIFQYYEEEERQRGNFPDRFSGHQFPNYSSELNVNALLLGDSALYLCASSRDRVAGNTIYFGEGSWLTVV.

This chain joins TRBV27 and TRBJ1-1; D not resolved. V was clipped by 6 bases and J by 0 bases, with 8 bases between them. CDR3 length: 13 residues. Germline V gene data show CDR1 as MNHEY and CDR2 as SMNVEV (reference sequence). CDR3 loop: CASRQKMNTEAFF. CDR3 nucleotides: TGTGCCAGCAGACAAAAGATGAACACTGAAGCTTTCTTT.

This clone occurred a few times. V and J are TRBV4-2 and TRBJ2-7; 7 nucleotides agree with TRBD2. The CDR3 consists of 15 residues. Germline V CDR1 and CDR2: LGHNA, YNFKEQ. The V and J ends lost 0 bases and 2 bases, in that order; junction bases with no gene match: 4. The CDR3 reads CASSQEGGSTYEQYF. As DNA, the CDR3 is TGTGCCAGCAGCCAAGAGGGAGGGTCAACCTACGAGCAGTACTTC.

V is TRBV6-1 and J is TRBJ2-2; TRBD1 agrees at 10 bases. This CDR3 contains 17 residues. J lost 4 bases, V lost 3 bases, and 8 bases had no gene match. CDR1 is MNHNS and CDR2 is SASEGT in the germline V gene. CDR3 DNA: TGTGCCAGCAGTGAGTACCGGGACAGGGGAGGCACCGGGGAGCTGTTTTTT. Amino acids: CASSEYRDRGGTGELFF.

V and J are TRBV7-2 and TRBJ2-7, with D perhaps TRBD1 (5 bases). The CDR3 is made up of 12 amino acids. Trimming stripped 6 bases from V and 3 bases from J, with 9 bases between. Germline CDR1 is SGHTA and CDR2 is FQGNSA. CDR3 nucleotide sequence: TGTGCCAGCAGTTCCGGACACTACGAGCAGTACTTC. Its protein is CASSSGHYEQYF. Together with reference TRBV7-2 and TRBJ2-7, the CDR3 gives the full variable domain: GAGVSQSPSNKVTEKGKDVELRCDPISGHTALYWYRQSLGQGLEFLIYFQGNSAPDKSGLPSDRFSAERTGGSVSTLTIQRTQQEDSAVYLCASSSGHYEQYFGPGTRLTVT.

The chain uses TRBV5-1 and TRBJ2-7; TRBD2 matches 13 bases. The CDR3 length is 16 residues. V shed 4 bases and J 1 base; nucleotides not matched to a gene: 5. CDR1 and CDR2 from the germline V gene are SGHRS and YFSETQ. The CDR3 region is CASSAGLAGVSYEQYF. In DNA form, the CDR3 reads TGCGCCAGCAGCGCCGGACTAGCGGGGGTTTCCTACGAGCAGTACTTC.